The table lists the clone carrying this TCR beta chain with many counts. Its antigen is undetermined. In germline, CDR1 is DFQATT, CDR2 SNEGSKA (reference sequence). V lost 0 bases, J lost 0 bases, and 6 bases stayed unmatched. This CDR3 has 16 residues. The source material, RNA transcripts, was used to amplify TCR beta CDR3 regions. With the HTBI primer set, the TCR CDR3 went through a first round of RT-PCR. Each CDR3 protein is one row after TCRdb ran MiXCR on the multiplex PCR reads. The sample shows around 700,000 distinct CDR3 sequences, 18% of them seen only once. These data belong to a study of T cells in Graves' hyperthyroidism and ophthalmopathy. Findings and caveats of the study: Separating ophthalmopathy from stable hyperthyroidism was achieved by a 13 V-J model.

This chain links TRBV20-1 with TRBJ2-3, with 7 bases aligning to TRBD2. This TCR was sampled from a woman between 50 and 59 years old with Graves' hyperthyroidism that later progressed to Graves' ophthalmopathy. Sequenced: blood. CDR3 region: CSARDPTSESTDTQYF. The CDR3 region has the DNA TGCAGTGCTAGAGATCCCACTAGCGAGAGCACAGATACGCAGTATTTT.